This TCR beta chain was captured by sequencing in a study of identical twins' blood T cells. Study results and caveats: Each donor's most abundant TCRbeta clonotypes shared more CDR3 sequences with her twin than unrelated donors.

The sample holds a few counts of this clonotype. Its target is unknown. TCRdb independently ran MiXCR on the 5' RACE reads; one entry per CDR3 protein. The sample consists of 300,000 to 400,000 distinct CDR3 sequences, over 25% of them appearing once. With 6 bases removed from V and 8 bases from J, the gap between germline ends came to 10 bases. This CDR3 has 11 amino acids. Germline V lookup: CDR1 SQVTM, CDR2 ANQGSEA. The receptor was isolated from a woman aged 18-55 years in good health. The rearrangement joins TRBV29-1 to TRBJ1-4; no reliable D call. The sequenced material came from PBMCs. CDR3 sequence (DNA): TGCAGCGTCGGAACTGGGGAAAAACTGTTTTTT. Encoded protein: CSVGTGEKLFF.